Below are 8 T cell receptor beta chains sequenced from a single sample in a study of blood T cell repertoires in COVID-19 (dated by TCRdb to 2020 to 2022). Library preparation was by the immunoSEQ multiplex PCR assay. TCRdb took over this immuneACCESS table, retaining in-frame rearrangements with V and J assigned. Such tables are incomplete; in checked studies, under half of the missing clones stem from an unresolved V gene, and the remainder is unexplained. The sample table contains some 260,000 clones; only one count was recorded for about 80% of them. The ten largest clones capture around 4.1% of the sample. Sequencing was done on a sample of PBMCs or T cells enriched from blood (not recorded which). The receptors were sampled from a man aged 30-40 years with acute COVID-19.

The chain couples TRBV5-1 to TRBJ1-1; TRBD1 matches 7 bases. The V gene's germline CDR1 is SGHRS and CDR2 YFSETQ. The length of the CDR3 is 15 residues. Trimming cost V 7 bases and J 1 base; bases outside gene matches: 10. CDR3 sequence (DNA): TGCGCCAGCGGGCCAGGACAGGAGCGGAACACTGAAGCTTTCTTT. Encoded protein: CASGPGQERNTEAFF.

In its sample, this clone was seen once. The chain is built from TRBV15 and TRBJ2-1; D is unresolved. The length of the CDR3 is 12 residues. Germline assignment: CDR1 LNHNV and CDR2 YYDKDF (reference sequence). The V end was cut by 4 bases, the J end by 8 bases, with 9 bases between. The CDR3 sequence: CATSTAADEQFF. The CDR3 DNA sequence: TGTGCCACCAGCACGGCGGCCGATGAGCAGTTCTTC.

This clone was counted a few times. This chain links TRBV12-5 with TRBJ2-6; TRBD2 agrees at 10 bases. V was pared by 0 bases and J by 3 bases, with 8 bases of the junction left unmatched. The germline V gene has CDR1 LGHNT and CDR2 FRNRAP. This CDR3 has 19 residues. This chain's CDR3 is CASGLVLAGHRLGANVLTF. The CDR3 DNA reads TGTGCTAGTGGTTTGGTACTAGCGGGACACCGCCTTGGGGCCAACGTCCTGACTTTC.

In this sample, this clone turned up a few times. The genes are TRBV6-5 and TRBJ1-3; the match to TRBD1 covers 9 bases. V lost 9 bases and J lost 7; bases outside the gene matches: 10. The CDR3 has 14 residues. Germline CDR1 and CDR2: MNHEY and SVGAGI. The CDR3 DNA follows: TGTGCCAGTATCCCCCGGGACAGGGCCAACACCATATATTTT. It yields the protein CASIPRDRANTIYF.

The sample holds a few counts of this clone. CDR3 residues: CASSGGKRANEQFF. In nucleotides, the CDR3 is TGCGCCAGCAGCGGGGGAAAGAGGGCCAATGAGCAGTTCTTC. The rearrangement uses TRBV23-1 and TRBJ2-1, with D possibly TRBD2 on 6 matching bases. TRBV23-1 is treated as an ORF (open reading frame) with a function not yet certain. The CDR3 runs to 14 residues. With 6 bases removed from V and 6 bases from J, the gap between germline ends came to 15 bases.

V is TRBV2 and J is TRBJ1-2; D is perhaps TRBD1 (5 bases). V was clipped by 4 bases and J by 2 bases, with 11 bases between them. This CDR3 has 14 residues. CDR1 is SNHLY, CDR2 FYNNEI, per germline. DNA for the CDR3: TGTGCCAGCAGTGTTGACAGCACCAACTATGGCTACACCTTC. It encodes CASSVDSTNYGYTF. The full variable domain, completed using reference TRBV2 and TRBJ1-2, is EPEVTQTPSHQVTQMGQEVILRCVPISNHLYFYWYRQILGQKVEFLVSFYNNEISEKSEIFDDQFSVERPDGSNFTLKIRSTKLEDSAMYFCASSVDSTNYGYTFGSGTRLTVV.

V and J are TRBV29-1 and TRBJ1-2, with no clear D. CDR3 length: 11 amino acids. V lost 4 bases to trimming and J lost 6 bases, with 9 bases between them. Germline CDR1 is SQVTM and CDR2 is ANQGSEA. CDR3 residues: CSVGSLDGYTF. CDR3 in DNA: TGCAGCGTTGGGAGTTTGGATGGCTACACCTTC.

This sequence joins TRBV18 and TRBJ2-1, with 11 bases aligning to TRBD2. The germline gives CDR1 KGHSH, CDR2 LQKENI. Trimming cost V 2 bases and J 0 bases; bases outside gene matches: 9. The CDR3 covers 19 residues. CDR3 in amino acids: CASSPRMTSGDSSYNEQFF. The CDR3 DNA sequence: TGTGCCAGCTCACCAAGGATGACTAGCGGGGATAGCTCCTACAATGAGCAGTTCTTC.